At least ten counts were recorded for the clone carrying this T cell receptor (beta chain). If no ophthalmopathy progression occurred within 18 months, Graves' hyperthyroidism was stable. This sample is drawn from a study of T cells in Graves' hyperthyroidism and ophthalmopathy. Germline values: CDR1 MNHNS, CDR2 SASEGT. V lost 6 bases and J lost 5; bases outside the gene matches: 7. The CDR3 is 16 residues long. Amplification of TCR beta CDR3 regions was performed using RNA transcripts as template. A first-round RT-PCR of the TCR CDR3 used the HTBI primer set. TCRdb reprocessed the multiplex PCR reads via MiXCR and lists one record per CDR3 protein. The sample lists approximately 610,000 distinct CDR3 sequences, over 15% occurring once.

The V gene is TRBV6-1, the J gene TRBJ2-5; TRBD2 aligns across 15 bases. What was sequenced was blood. This clonotype was obtained from a woman between 18 and 29 years old with Graves' hyperthyroidism. The CDR3 loop reads CASSPGTSGGWETQYF. CDR3 nucleotide sequence: TGTGCCAGCAGCCCCGGGACTAGCGGGGGGTGGGAGACCCAGTACTTC.